The rows below give T cell receptor beta chains drawn from one sample of a study of neurological immune-mediated disorders. One entry per CDR3 protein results from TCRdb running MiXCR on the 5' RACE reads. The sample comprises some 47,000 distinct CDR3 sequences, about 6% of which are singletons, and 0.57% rests with the top ten. The source material was CD4+ T cells from blood. Receptors were obtained from a woman aged 40 to 55 in good health. Both conserved end residues are part of each CDR3. D genes are given only for firm matches. Expanded clones are given a class, and other clones once, few, many or no size at all.

>many|TRBJ2-7|TRBD2|TRBV4-3
TGCGCCAGCAGCCAGGGAGGGACTTCATCCTACGAGCAGTACTTC
CASSQGGTSSYEQYF
>many|TRBJ1-2|-|TRBV20-1
TGCAGTGCTAGAGATAACCGGGAAGGCTACACCTTC
CSARDNREGYTF
>many|TRBJ1-2|-|TRBV9
TGTGCCAGCAGCCCTCCGGGCAGGGGATATGGCTACACCTTC
CASSPPGRGYGYTF
>many|TRBJ2-1|TRBD2|TRBV7-2
TGTGCCAGCAGCTTGGCTAGCGGGCTAGGGGGTGAGCAGTTCTTC
CASSLASGLGGEQFF
>many|TRBJ2-1|-|TRBV21-1
TGTGCCAGCAGCGTACTTGGGACTAGCAATGAGCAGTTCTTC
CASSVLGTSNEQFF
>many|TRBJ2-6|-|TRBV5-5
TGTGCCAGCAGCTTGATCCACTCTGGGGCCAACGTCCTGACTTTC
CASSLIHSGANVLTF
>few|TRBJ1-1|-|TRBV29-1
TGCAGCGTTGAATGGGGGGACCCTGAAGCTTTCTTT
CSVEWGDPEAFF
>many|TRBJ2-7|TRBD2|TRBV10-3
TGTGCCATCAGTGACGGGGGGGGGTTGCGGGAGAAGGGTAACGAGCAGTACTTC
CAISDGGGLREKGNEQYF
>-|TRBJ2-1|-|TRBV6-4
TGTGCCAGCAGTGACAGGGGCGGGAATGAGCAGTTCTTC
CASSDRGGNEQFF
>many|TRBJ2-1|-|TRBV29-1
TGCAGCGTAGGATCTTCGGGACTGGGAGATCAGTTCTTC
CSVGSSGLGDQFF
>many|TRBJ1-1|-|TRBV28
TGTGCCAGCAGTTTCGGTGTAGGAGCTGAAGCTTTCTTT
CASSFGVGAEAFF
>many|TRBJ1-2|TRBD1|TRBV10-3
TGTGCCATCAGTGAGGAGATAACGGGACAGGGGGACGGTGGCTTC
CAISEEITGQGDGGF
>many|TRBJ1-2|-|TRBV28
TGTGCCAGCAGTTTTGGACAGAACACCTATGGCTACACCTTC
CASSFGQNTYGYTF
>many|TRBJ1-4|-|TRBV10-2
TGCGCCAGCAGTGGTCTTGGGGGCCGGGGGGCTGACAAACTGTTTTTT
CASSGLGGRGADKLFF
>many|TRBJ2-1|-|TRBV7-2
TGTGCCAGCAGCTTACTCCTGAGCGTCCCAAGAAGGAATGAGCAGTTCTTC
CASSLLLSVPRRNEQFF
>many|TRBJ2-1|TRBD2|TRBV29-1
TGCAGCGTCGTGACCGGGACTAGCGAGTCCTACAATGAGCAGTTCTTC
CSVVTGTSESYNEQFF
>many|TRBJ2-3|TRBD2|TRBV28
TGTGCCAGCAGTGATAGCGGGAGGGCCATCGATACGCAGTATTTT
CASSDSGRAIDTQYF
>many|TRBJ2-5|-|TRBV20-1
TGCAGTGCTAGAGACGCTCAAGAGACCCAGTACTTC
CSARDAQETQYF
>many|TRBJ2-1|-|TRBV5-1
TGCGCCAGCAGCTTGCTAGACTCGGCTGAGCAGTTCTTC
CASSLLDSAEQFF
>many|TRBJ2-1|-|TRBV7-2
TGTGCCAGCAGCTTAGCCTGGCAGAATGAGCAGTTCTTC
CASSLAWQNEQFF
>-|TRBJ2-3|-|TRBV5-4
TGTGCCAGCAGTCCGGGCTCCGGGGCCACAGATACGCAGTATTTT
CASSPGSGATDTQYF
>many|TRBJ2-1|TRBD2|TRBV20-1
TGCAGTGCTAGTATTAGCGGGAGGCGGGGTGAGCAGTTCTTC
CSASISGRRGEQFF